Below, 14 T cell receptor beta chains from the same sample are listed, as sequenced in a study of identical twins. TCRdb re-called the 5' RACE reads with MiXCR, one entry per CDR3 protein. The data hold a few hundred thousand distinct CDR3 sequences, with about 8.3% observed a single time. This same sample was also part of a study on yellow fever vaccine responses in identical twins.

Sequenced: CD8+ T cells sorted from blood. The source is a woman aged 18-29 years in good health.

Ten or more counts support this clonotype. The CDR3 nucleotides read TGCAGCGCTCTGGACCGTGGAGAGACCCAGTACTTC. This translates into CSALDRGETQYF. J is TRBJ2-5 and V is TRBV29-1; no clear D gene. The CDR3 sequence is 12 residues long. V was cut by 7 bases and J by 4 bases, with 13 bases left in between. Germline V gene lookup returns CDR1 SQVTM and CDR2 ANQGSEA.

This clonotype was seen ten or more times. This chain uses TRBV4-3 with TRBJ2-7; perhaps TRBD2 as D (5 bases). The V gene lost 0 bases and the J gene lost 3 bases, with 12 bases spanning the gap. The CDR3 contains 15 residues. Germline V gene sequence: CDR1 LGHNA, CDR2 YSLEER. CDR3 bases: TGCGCCAGCAGCCAAGATGCTAGCTCCCACTACGAGCAGTACTTC. It codes for CASSQDASSHYEQYF.

The sample holds a few counts of this clonotype. V and J are TRBV12-3 or TRBV12-4 and TRBJ1-1, with D hard to call. Trimming shortened V by 6 bases and J by 3 bases, and 8 bases separated the two germline ends. The CDR3 consists of 12 residues. The CDR3 DNA is TGTGCCAGCAGCAATACGGACACTGAAGCTTTCTTT. It encodes CASSNTDTEAFF.

This clonotype was seen a few times. The V gene is TRBV12-3 or TRBV12-4, the J gene TRBJ2-1; no clear D gene. The V gene lost 3 bases and the J gene lost 2 bases, with 8 bases spanning the gap. This CDR3 region has 14 residues. The CDR3 DNA sequence: TGTGCCAGCAGTTTGAGTGATCCCTACAATGAGCAGTTCTTC. This gives the protein CASSLSDPYNEQFF.

This clonotype was seen ten or more times. The chain recombines TRBV27 with TRBJ2-5, with D possibly called TRBD1 or TRBD2 (5 bases each). The CDR3 has 14 amino acids. V lost 0 bases and J lost 4, with 9 bases in between. CDR1 MNHEY and CDR2 SMNVEV come from the germline V gene (reference sequence). The CDR3 reads CASSLSRGRETQYF. In DNA, the CDR3 is TGTGCCAGCAGTTTATCGAGGGGTCGAGAGACCCAGTACTTC.

There are many counts of this clonotype. The chain recombines TRBV4-3 with TRBJ2-7; D uncertain. Trimming pared 0 bases from V and 0 bases from J, leaving 9 bases between. Germline lookup yields CDR1 LGHNA and CDR2 YSLEER. This CDR3 is 15 amino acids long. The CDR3 DNA sequence: TGCGCCAGCAGCCAAGATCGAGACACCTCCTACGAGCAGTACTTC. It is translated as CASSQDRDTSYEQYF.

This clonotype showed up many times. J is TRBJ2-1 and V is TRBV29-1, with no clear D. Germline CDR1 SQVTM, CDR2 ANQGSEA. The V gene lost 0 bases and the J gene lost 4 bases, with 7 bases spanning the gap. This CDR3 contains 13 residues. CDR3: CSVEDPDYNEQFF. CDR3 coding DNA: TGCAGCGTTGAAGATCCCGATTACAATGAGCAGTTCTTC.

The chain uses TRBV5-6 and TRBJ2-3, with D unresolved. Trimming stripped 0 bases from V and 11 bases from J, with 13 bases between. CDR1 SGHDT and CDR2 YYEEEE come from the germline V gene. This CDR3 comprises 13 residues. CDR3: CASSLALAGEQYF. CDR3 DNA: TGTGCCAGCAGCTTGGCCCTGGCTGGAGAGCAGTATTTT.

This clonotype was observed a handful of times. The V call is TRBV10-3, the J call TRBJ2-2; 8 bases match TRBD1. Trimming cost V 3 bases and J 3 bases; bases outside gene matches: 15. The CDR3 is 19 amino acids. Per germline, CDR1 ENHRY and CDR2 SYGVKD. CDR3: CAISDPASARGQDTGELFF. In nucleotides, the CDR3 is TGTGCCATCAGTGATCCAGCTTCCGCCAGGGGGCAGGACACCGGGGAGCTGTTTTTT.

This clonotype was seen ten or more times. This chain uses TRBV12-5 with TRBJ2-1; possibly TRBD2 for D (6 bases). Germline CDR1 and CDR2: LGHNT and FRNRAP. The V end was cut by 6 bases, the J end by 7 bases, with 10 bases between. The CDR3 sequence is 12 residues long. The CDR3 DNA reads TGTGCTAGTGGCCTGCGGGGAAATGAGCAGTTCTTC. Translated: CASGLRGNEQFF. The whole variable domain, filled in from reference TRBV12-5 and TRBJ2-1, reads DARVTQTPRHKVTEMGQEVTMRCQPILGHNTVFWYRQTMMQGLELLAYFRNRAPLDDSGMPKDRFSAEMPDATLATLKIQPSEPRDSAVYFCASGLRGNEQFFGPGTRLTVL.

A word on this clonotype: With a much larger clone just one base away, this may be a read error. The CDR3 sequence: CAGSLPDNLYEQYF. The CDR3, as DNA: TGTGCCGGCAGCTTGCCGGACAACCTCTACGAGCAGTACTTC. V and J are TRBV5-5 and TRBJ2-7, with D possibly TRBD1 on 5 matching bases. The CDR3 runs to 14 residues. Germline loops: CDR1 SGHKS, CDR2 YYEKEE (reference sequence). Full variable domain (outside the CDR3, taken from reference TRBV5-5 and TRBJ2-7): DAGVTQSPTHLIKTRGQQVTLRCSPISGHKSVSWYQQVLGQGPQFIFQYYEKEERGRGNFPDRFSARQFPNYSSELNVNALLLGDSALYLCAGSLPDNLYEQYFGPGTRLTVT.

This clonotype occurred a few times. The V call is TRBV4-1, the J call TRBJ2-5, with 7 nucleotides matching TRBD1. This CDR3 contains 15 residues. Trimming removed 6 bases from V and 2 bases from J; junction bases left unmatched: 9. Germline V gives CDR1 MGHRA, CDR2 YSYEKL. The CDR3: CASSLRDRPQETQYF. In DNA form, the CDR3 reads TGCGCCAGCAGTCTCCGGGACAGACCTCAAGAGACCCAGTACTTC.

The rearrangement uses TRBV7-8 and TRBJ2-7; 9 bases line up with TRBD1. V shed 5 bases and J 3 bases; nucleotides not matched to a gene: 8. The CDR3 totals 15 residues. Germline values: CDR1 SGHVS, CDR2 FQNEAQ. The CDR3: CASSKTTGGGYEQYF. The CDR3, as DNA: TGTGCCAGCAGCAAGACGACAGGGGGAGGCTACGAGCAGTACTTC.

The rearrangement joins TRBV24-1 to TRBJ1-5; TRBD1 aligns across 7 bases. J lost 4 bases, V lost 5 bases, and 4 bases had no gene match. This CDR3 has 14 residues. Germline V gene sequence: CDR1 KGHDR, CDR2 SFDVKD. The CDR3 sequence: CATSGRQGNQPQHF. In DNA, the CDR3 is TGTGCCACCAGTGGGCGACAGGGTAATCAGCCCCAGCATTTT.